Below, 23 T cell receptor beta chains from the same sample are listed, as sequenced in a study of Ad26.COV2.S vaccination and SARS-CoV-2 variants. Treatment given: about 20 received Ad26.COV2.S at low or high dose, single or two shots; about five received placebo; per-sample allocation not given. Collection of the samples took place on day 63 after the first injection of vaccine or placebo. The protocol was immunoSEQ multiplex PCR, while the TCRdb copy is restricted to in-frame clones and leaves out a portion. The sample holds hundreds of thousands of clones, over 75% seen once. The sequencing here drew on peripheral blood, taken in a trial of Ad26.COV2.S vaccine versus placebo. These receptors all stem from a person aged 18-60 years who received the Ad26.COV2.S COVID-19 vaccine or a placebo.

This sequence joins TRBV6-1 and TRBJ2-3; unclear D gene. The V end was cut by 2 bases, the J end by 0 bases, with 9 bases between. This CDR3 has 15 residues. Per germline, CDR1 MNHNS and CDR2 SASEGT. CDR3 bases: TGTGCCAGCAGTGAAAGGGTGGACAGCACAGATACGCAGTATTTT. Translated: CASSERVDSTDTQYF.

The V call is TRBV9, the J call TRBJ2-7; 8 nucleotides match TRBD2. Germline V CDR1 and CDR2: SGDLS, YYNGEE. This CDR3 comprises 16 residues. Trimming cost V 5 bases and J 2 bases; bases outside gene matches: 12. For the CDR3, the DNA is TGTGCCAGCAGTACCACTGGCGGGGGGCCCCCCTACGAGCAGTACTTC. Translation gives CASSTTGGGPPYEQYF.

The CDR3 nucleotides read TGTGCTAGTGGTAGCAGGGAAATTTTAGTACTCGGCGAGCAGTTCTTC. The encoded protein is CASGSREILVLGEQFF. The genes are TRBV12-5 and TRBJ2-1; a weak D match, TRBD1 (5 bases). Trimming cost V 5 bases and J 10 bases, with 24 bases left between them. The CDR3 length is 16 residues. From germline, CDR1 is LGHNT and CDR2 FRNRAP.

The CDR3 here is CASSIPPGQGVGELFF. CDR3 DNA sequence: TGTGCCAGCAGCATTCCCCCGGGACAGGGGGTCGGGGAGCTGTTTTTT. V usage is TRBV11-2 and J usage is TRBJ2-2, with 11 bases that match TRBD1. The junction had 9 bases not matched to a gene; V was cut back by 5 bases and J by 7 bases. The V gene's germline CDR1 is SGHAT and CDR2 FQNNGV. This CDR3 is built from 16 residues.

The gene calls are TRBV7-8 and TRBJ1-1, with 8 positions matching TRBD1. The V gene end was trimmed by 2 bases and the J gene end by 1 base; junction bases not matched to a gene: 0. This CDR3 region has 14 residues. Germline V CDR1 and CDR2: SGHVS, FQNEAQ. The chain's CDR3 is CASSLQGANTEAFF. The CDR3 nucleotides are TGTGCCAGCAGCTTACAGGGGGCGAACACTGAAGCTTTCTTT.

The rearrangement joins TRBV30 to TRBJ1-3; no definite D call. CDR1 and CDR2 from the germline V gene are GTSNPN and SVGIG (reference sequence). CDR3 size: 17 residues. V was cut by 2 bases and J by 0 bases, with 17 bases left in between. The CDR3 sequence: CAWSRSLISSSGNTIYF. The DNA of the CDR3 is TGTGCCTGGAGTAGATCTCTAATCTCGAGCTCTGGAAACACCATATATTTT.

The chain combines TRBV13 with TRBJ2-7; D may be TRBD2 (6 bases). Between the trimmed V and J ends, which lost 4 bases and 6 bases, there was a span of 22 bases. The CDR3 length is 16 residues. In germline, CDR1 is PRHDT, CDR2 FYEKMQ (reference sequence). The chain's CDR3 is CASSSPMSLGGSEQYF. In nucleotides, the CDR3 is TGTGCCAGCAGCTCCCCTATGAGCCTCGGAGGGAGCGAGCAGTACTTC.

The chain employs TRBV30 and TRBJ1-1; D is possibly TRBD1 (6 bases). V was trimmed by 0 bases and J by 4 bases, leaving 12 bases between them. CDR1 and CDR2 (germline): GTSNPN, SVGIG (reference sequence). This CDR3 region has 14 residues. In DNA, the CDR3 is TGTGCCTGGAGTGTAGGGGGGAGGGCCACTGAAGCTTTCTTT. It specifies CAWSVGGRATEAFF. Looking up the rest from reference TRBV30 and TRBJ1-1 gives the full variable domain: SQTIHQWPATLVQPVGSPLSLECTVEGTSNPNLYWYRQAAGRGLQLLFYSVGIGQISSEVPQNLSASRPQDRQFILSSKKLLLSDSGFYLCAWSVGGRATEAFFGQGTRLTVV.

This chain joins TRBV10-3 and TRBJ1-1; D uncertain. The germline gives CDR1 ENHRY, CDR2 SYGVKD. V shed 6 bases and J shed 4 bases, with 15 bases lying between them. The CDR3 spans 14 residues. CDR3 amino acids: CAIRAAGSGTEAFF. CDR3 bases: TGTGCCATCAGGGCGGCCGGAAGTGGCACTGAAGCTTTCTTT.

This clone was picked up one time. V is TRBV19 and J is TRBJ2-5; D not resolved. CDR3 length: 11 residues. V was clipped by 10 bases and J by 6 bases, with 12 bases between them. Germline lookup yields CDR1 LNHDA and CDR2 SQIVND (reference sequence). The CDR3 nucleotides are TGTGCCACGGGCGGTCGGCAGACCCAGTACTTC. It encodes CATGGRQTQYF.

V gene TRBV9 combines with J gene TRBJ2-5; possible D gene TRBD2, 6 bases. V gave up 0 bases and J gave up 3 bases, with 12 bases separating them. Germline assignment: CDR1 SGDLS and CDR2 YYNGEE. The CDR3 is 15 residues long. The DNA of the CDR3 is TGTGCCAGCAGCGTAGATCGCGGGGAGAAAGAGACCCAGTACTTC. This translates into CASSVDRGEKETQYF.

This clone occurred once. This CDR3 reads CASSQGTTSYEQYF. The CDR3, as DNA: TGCGCCAGCAGCCAAGGGACAACCTCCTACGAGCAGTACTTC. This chain joins TRBV4-3 and TRBJ2-7; the D gene is possibly TRBD1 (5 bases). The CDR3 extends over 14 amino acids. Germline-derived CDR1 and CDR2 are LGHNA and YSLEER. The ends were cut back, 1 base at V and 0 bases at J, with 7 bases in the middle.

On this clone itself: Compared with germline, one end of the junction differs, possibly owing to a read error. The chain joins TRBV6-6 to TRBJ1-6, with D possibly being TRBD1 (5 bases). Germline CDR1 reads MNHNY; CDR2 reads SVGAGI (reference sequence). This CDR3 region has 12 residues. The CDR3 DNA follows: TGTGCCAGCAGTTACGGAGGACTCGGGGGAGACTTT. It codes for CASSYGGLGGDF.

The genes are TRBV30 and TRBJ1-2; D uncertain. CDR1 and CDR2 (germline): GTSNPN, SVGIG (reference sequence). The V end lost 4 bases, the J end lost 7 bases, and 16 bases lay between the germline ends. CDR3 length equals 13 residues. The CDR3 protein is CAWTYNRGGGYTF. The CDR3 DNA reads as TGTGCCTGGACCTATAATCGGGGTGGTGGCTACACCTTC.

This chain links TRBV4-1 with TRBJ1-3, with D perhaps matching TRBD1 (5 bases). This CDR3 comprises 16 residues. V gave up 2 bases and J gave up 0 bases, with 11 bases separating them. CDR1 is MGHRA, CDR2 YSYEKL, per germline. The CDR3 DNA is TGCGCCAGCAGCCAACCGGGACGGCACTCTGGAAACACCATATATTTT. Its translation: CASSQPGRHSGNTIYF.

The V and J genes are TRBV2 and TRBJ2-2; either TRBD1 or TRBD2 may fit D (5 bases each). Between the trimmed V and J ends, which lost 2 bases and 7 bases, there was a span of 11 bases. The length of the CDR3 is 14 residues. CDR1 and CDR2 (germline): SNHLY, FYNNEI. CDR3 in DNA: TGTGCCAGCAGTGAATGGGGGTTCGGCGGGGAGCTGTTTTTT. Encoded protein: CASSEWGFGGELFF.

V and J are TRBV30 and TRBJ1-2, with D tentatively TRBD1 (5 bases). Germline CDR1 GTSNPN, CDR2 SVGIG (reference sequence). The CDR3 is made up of 12 amino acids. Trimming stripped 4 bases from V and 8 bases from J, with 14 bases between. In DNA, the CDR3 is TGTGCCTGGACCCCAGGGAAAGTAGGCTACACCTTC. This sequence encodes CAWTPGKVGYTF.

This chain links TRBV5-1 with TRBJ1-4; TRBD1 agrees at 9 bases. The CDR3 is 15 residues long. Germline CDR1 reads SGHRS; CDR2 reads YFSETQ. V trimming: 4 bases; J trimming: 3 bases; junction bases outside the gene matches: 4. The CDR3 reads CASSLRTGANEKLFF. The CDR3 nucleotides read TGCGCCAGCAGCCTTAGGACAGGGGCTAATGAAAAACTGTTTTTT.

This chain links TRBV15 with TRBJ1-4; no clear D gene. V was clipped by 0 bases and J by 3 bases, with 5 bases between them. This CDR3 has 14 amino acids. CDR1 LNHNV and CDR2 YYDKDF come from the germline V gene (reference sequence). Here the CDR3 reads CATSREGSNEKLFF. CDR3 sequence (DNA): TGTGCCACCAGCAGAGAGGGGTCTAATGAAAAACTGTTTTTT.

V and J are TRBV4-2 and TRBJ2-5; 12 bases are shared with TRBD2. V gave up 4 bases and J gave up 3 bases; unmatched junction bases: 12. Germline-derived CDR1 and CDR2 are LGHNA and YNFKEQ. This CDR3 is built from 18 residues. In DNA, the CDR3 is TGTGCCAGCAGCCCCTTCGGACTAGCGGGACCACCAGAAGAGACCCAGTACTTC. Protein: CASSPFGLAGPPEETQYF.

The chain employs TRBV30 and TRBJ1-3; D perhaps matches TRBD1 (5 bases). V was trimmed by 0 bases and J by 3 bases, leaving 12 bases between them. This CDR3 comprises 15 residues. Germline values: CDR1 GTSNPN, CDR2 SVGIG (reference sequence). The CDR3, as DNA: TGTGCCTGGAGTGTAATCGCAGGGAGTGGAAACACCATATATTTT. This sequence encodes CAWSVIAGSGNTIYF. Supplemented by reference TRBV30 and TRBJ1-3, the full variable domain reads SQTIHQWPATLVQPVGSPLSLECTVEGTSNPNLYWYRQAAGRGLQLLFYSVGIGQISSEVPQNLSASRPQDRQFILSSKKLLLSDSGFYLCAWSVIAGSGNTIYFGEGSWLTVV.

J is TRBJ1-1 and V is TRBV10-3; the D is unclear. Trimming took 0 bases from V and 1 from J, leaving 6 bases between them. Germline V CDR1 and CDR2: ENHRY, SYGVKD. The CDR3 is 14 amino acids. The CDR3 reads CAISESPSNTEAFF. CDR3 nucleotide sequence: TGTGCCATCAGTGAGTCCCCATCGAACACTGAAGCTTTCTTT.

The J gene is TRBJ2-7, the V gene TRBV7-8; TRBD2 agrees at 11 bases. Germline V gene sequence: CDR1 SGHVS, CDR2 FQNEAQ. This CDR3 contains 18 residues. V was pared by 2 bases and J by 4 bases, with 13 bases of the junction left unmatched. The CDR3 here is CASSLLGLAGGRGYEQYF. The CDR3 nucleotides read TGTGCCAGCAGCTTACTGGGATTAGCGGGGGGGCGAGGATACGAGCAGTACTTC.